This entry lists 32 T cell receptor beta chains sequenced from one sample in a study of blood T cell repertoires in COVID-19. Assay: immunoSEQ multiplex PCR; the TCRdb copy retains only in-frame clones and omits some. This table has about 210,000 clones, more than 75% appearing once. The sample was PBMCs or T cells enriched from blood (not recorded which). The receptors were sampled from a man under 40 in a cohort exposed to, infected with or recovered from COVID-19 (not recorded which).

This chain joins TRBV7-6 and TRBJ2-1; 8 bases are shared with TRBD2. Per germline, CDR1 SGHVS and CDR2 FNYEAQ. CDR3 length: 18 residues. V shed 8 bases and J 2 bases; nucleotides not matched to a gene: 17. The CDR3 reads CASRRGSGASGPYNEQFF. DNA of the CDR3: TGTGCCAGCCGTAGGGGATCGGGGGCTAGCGGGCCCTACAATGAGCAGTTCTTC. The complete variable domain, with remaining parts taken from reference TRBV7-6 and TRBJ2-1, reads GAGVSQSPRYKVTKRGQDVALRCDPISGHVSLYWYRQALGQGPEFLTYFNYEAQQDKSGLPNDRFSAERPEGSISTLTIQRTEQRDSAMYRCASRRGSGASGPYNEQFFGPGTRLTVL.

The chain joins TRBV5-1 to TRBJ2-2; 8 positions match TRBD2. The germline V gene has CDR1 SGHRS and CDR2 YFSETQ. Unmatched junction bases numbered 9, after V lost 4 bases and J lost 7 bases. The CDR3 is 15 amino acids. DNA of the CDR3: TGCGCCAGCAGCGTTACCGGGACTAGGGTCGGGGAGCTGTTTTTT. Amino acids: CASSVTGTRVGELFF.

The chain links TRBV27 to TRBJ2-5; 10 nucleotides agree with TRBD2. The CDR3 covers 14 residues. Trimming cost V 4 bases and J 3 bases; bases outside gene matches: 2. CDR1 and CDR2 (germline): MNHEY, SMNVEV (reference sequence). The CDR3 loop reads CASSWTSGEETQYF. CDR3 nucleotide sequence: TGTGCCAGCAGTTGGACTAGCGGAGAAGAGACCCAGTACTTC.

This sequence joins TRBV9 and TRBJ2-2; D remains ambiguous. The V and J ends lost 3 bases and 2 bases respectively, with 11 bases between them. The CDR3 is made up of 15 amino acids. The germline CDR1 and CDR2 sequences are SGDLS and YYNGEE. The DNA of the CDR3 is TGTGCCAGCAGCGCCCGACTGGGTAACACCGGGGAGCTGTTTTTT. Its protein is CASSARLGNTGELFF.

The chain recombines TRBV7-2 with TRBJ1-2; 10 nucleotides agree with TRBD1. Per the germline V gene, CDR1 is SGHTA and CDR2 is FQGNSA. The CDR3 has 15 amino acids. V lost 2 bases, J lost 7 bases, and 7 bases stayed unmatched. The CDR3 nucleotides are TGTGCCAGCAGCTTATTGGACAGGGGGAGTGGTGGCTACACCTTC. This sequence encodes CASSLLDRGSGGYTF.

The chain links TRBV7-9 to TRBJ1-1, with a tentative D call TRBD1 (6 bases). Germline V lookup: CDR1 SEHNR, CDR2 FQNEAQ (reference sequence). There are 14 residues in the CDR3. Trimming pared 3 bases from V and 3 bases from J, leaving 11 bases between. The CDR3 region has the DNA TGTGCCAGCAGCTTTGGGGGGGCAGACACTGAAGCTTTCTTT. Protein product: CASSFGGADTEAFF.

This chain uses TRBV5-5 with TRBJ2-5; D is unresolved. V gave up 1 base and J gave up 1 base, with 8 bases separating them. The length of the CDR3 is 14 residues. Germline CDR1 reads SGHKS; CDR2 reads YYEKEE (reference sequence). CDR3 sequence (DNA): TGTGCCAGCAGCTTGAGAGGTACCCAAGAGACCCAGTACTTC. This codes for CASSLRGTQETQYF.

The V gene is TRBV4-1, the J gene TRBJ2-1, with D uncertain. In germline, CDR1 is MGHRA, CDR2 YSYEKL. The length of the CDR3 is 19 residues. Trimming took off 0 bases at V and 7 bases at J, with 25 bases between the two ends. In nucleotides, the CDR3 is TGCGCCAGCAGCCAAGATCTCCGGGTCGTGACGGTACGTTCTAATGAGCAGTTCTTC. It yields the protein CASSQDLRVVTVRSNEQFF.

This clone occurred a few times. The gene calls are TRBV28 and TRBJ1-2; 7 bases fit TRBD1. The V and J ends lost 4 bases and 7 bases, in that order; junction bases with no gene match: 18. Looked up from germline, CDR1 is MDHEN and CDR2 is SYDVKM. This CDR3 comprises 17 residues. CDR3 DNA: TGTGCCAGCAGTTCAGAATACAGGGGCCACTCTTCTTCTGGCTACACCTTC. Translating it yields CASSSEYRGHSSSGYTF.

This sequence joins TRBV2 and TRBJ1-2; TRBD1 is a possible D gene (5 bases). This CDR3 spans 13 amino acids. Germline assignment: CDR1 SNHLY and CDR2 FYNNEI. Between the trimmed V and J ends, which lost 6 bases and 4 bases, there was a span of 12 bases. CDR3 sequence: CASRARDFYGYTF. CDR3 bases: TGTGCCAGCAGGGCCAGGGACTTCTATGGCTACACCTTC.

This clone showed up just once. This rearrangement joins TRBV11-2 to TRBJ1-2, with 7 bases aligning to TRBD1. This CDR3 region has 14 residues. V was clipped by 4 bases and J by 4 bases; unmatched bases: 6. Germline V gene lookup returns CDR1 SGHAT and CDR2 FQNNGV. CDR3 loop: CASSYQGGGYGYTF. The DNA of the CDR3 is TGTGCCAGCAGCTACCAAGGGGGCGGCTATGGCTACACCTTC.

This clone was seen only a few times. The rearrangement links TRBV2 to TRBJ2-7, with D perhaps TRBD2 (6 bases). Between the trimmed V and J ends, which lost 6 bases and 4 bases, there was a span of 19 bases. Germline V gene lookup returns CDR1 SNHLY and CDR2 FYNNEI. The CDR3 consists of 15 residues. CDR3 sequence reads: CASRGDWTKIYEQYF. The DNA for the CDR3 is TGTGCCAGCAGGGGGGACTGGACGAAGATTTACGAGCAGTACTTC.

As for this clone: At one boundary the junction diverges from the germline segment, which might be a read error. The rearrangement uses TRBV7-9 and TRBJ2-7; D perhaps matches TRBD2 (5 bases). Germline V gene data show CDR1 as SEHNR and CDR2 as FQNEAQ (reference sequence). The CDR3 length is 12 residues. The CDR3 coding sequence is TGTGCCAGCAGCTTAGGTGCCGGGAACGGGGTGTTC. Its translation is CASSLGAGNGVF.

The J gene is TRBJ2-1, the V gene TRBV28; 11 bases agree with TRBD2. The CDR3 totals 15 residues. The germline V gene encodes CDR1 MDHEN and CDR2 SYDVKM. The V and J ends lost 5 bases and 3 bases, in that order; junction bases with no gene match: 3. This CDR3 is CASSLTSGNYNEQFF. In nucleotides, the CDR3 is TGTGCCAGCAGTCTGACTAGCGGGAACTACAATGAGCAGTTCTTC.

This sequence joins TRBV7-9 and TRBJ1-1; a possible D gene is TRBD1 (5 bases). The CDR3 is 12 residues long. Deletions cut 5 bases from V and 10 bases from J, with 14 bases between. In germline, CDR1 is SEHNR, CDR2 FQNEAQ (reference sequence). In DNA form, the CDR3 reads TGTGCCAGCAGCCTCCTACAGGATCGAGCTTTCTTT. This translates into CASSLLQDRAFF.

The CDR3 DNA sequence: TGTGCCAGCAGCCAACGGACAGGGAACACTGAAGCTTTCTTT. This sequence encodes CASSQRTGNTEAFF. The chain carries TRBV11-1 and TRBJ1-1; 7 bases fit TRBD1. The trim removed 5 bases at V and 1 base at J, leaving 4 bases unmatched. CDR3 length equals 14 residues. Germline CDR1 reads SGHAT; CDR2 reads FQDESV (reference sequence).

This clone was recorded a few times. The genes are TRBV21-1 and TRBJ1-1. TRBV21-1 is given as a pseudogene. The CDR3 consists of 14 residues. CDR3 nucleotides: TGTGCCAGCAGCTCCCGAGCGCGGGGGCGGGAAGCTTTCTTT. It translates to CASSSRARGREAFF.

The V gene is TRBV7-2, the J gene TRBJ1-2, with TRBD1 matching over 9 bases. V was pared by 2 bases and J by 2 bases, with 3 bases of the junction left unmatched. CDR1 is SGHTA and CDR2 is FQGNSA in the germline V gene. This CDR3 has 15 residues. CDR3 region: CASSLSGTGNYGYTF. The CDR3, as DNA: TGTGCCAGCAGCTTATCGGGGACAGGGAACTATGGCTACACCTTC.

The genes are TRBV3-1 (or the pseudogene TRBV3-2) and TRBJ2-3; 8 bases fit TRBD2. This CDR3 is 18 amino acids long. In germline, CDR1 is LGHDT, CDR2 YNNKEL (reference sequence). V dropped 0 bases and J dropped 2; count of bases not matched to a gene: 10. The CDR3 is CASSQDAREGLDTDTQYF. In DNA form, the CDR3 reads TGTGCCAGCAGCCAAGATGCACGGGAGGGCCTCGACACAGATACGCAGTATTTT.

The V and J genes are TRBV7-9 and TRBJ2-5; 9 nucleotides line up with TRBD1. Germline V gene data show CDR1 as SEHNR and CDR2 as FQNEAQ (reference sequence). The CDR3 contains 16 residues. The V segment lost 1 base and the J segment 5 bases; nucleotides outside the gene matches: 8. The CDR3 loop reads CASSLGPQGARETQYF. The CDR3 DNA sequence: TGTGCCAGCAGCTTAGGCCCACAGGGGGCGAGGGAGACCCAGTACTTC.

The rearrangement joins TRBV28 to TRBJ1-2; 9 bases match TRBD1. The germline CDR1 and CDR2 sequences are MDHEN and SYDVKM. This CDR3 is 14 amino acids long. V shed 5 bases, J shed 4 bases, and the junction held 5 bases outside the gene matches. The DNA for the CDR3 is TGTGCCAGCAGTCCGGACAGGGGCCGCTATGGCTACACCTTC. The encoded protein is CASSPDRGRYGYTF.

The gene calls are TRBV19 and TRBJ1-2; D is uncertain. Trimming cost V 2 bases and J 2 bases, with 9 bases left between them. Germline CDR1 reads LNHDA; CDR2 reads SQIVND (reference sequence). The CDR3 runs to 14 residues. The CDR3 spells CASSIFAGNYGYTF. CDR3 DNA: TGTGCCAGTAGTATATTCGCAGGAAACTATGGCTACACCTTC.

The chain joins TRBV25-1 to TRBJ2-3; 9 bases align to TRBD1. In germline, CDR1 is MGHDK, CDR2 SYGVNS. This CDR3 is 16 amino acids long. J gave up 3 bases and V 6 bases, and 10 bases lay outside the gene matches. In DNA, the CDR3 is TGTGCCAGCAGGCCGAATATGGGACAGGGAACAGATACGCAGTATTTT. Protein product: CASRPNMGQGTDTQYF.

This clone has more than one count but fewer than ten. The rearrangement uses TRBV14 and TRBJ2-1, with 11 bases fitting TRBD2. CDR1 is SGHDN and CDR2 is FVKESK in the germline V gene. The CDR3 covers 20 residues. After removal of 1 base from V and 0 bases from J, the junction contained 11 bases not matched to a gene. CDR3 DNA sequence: TGTGCCAGCAGCCAAGCTGGGCTAGCGGGAGGACCCTACTCCTACAATGAGCAGTTCTTC. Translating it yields CASSQAGLAGGPYSYNEQFF.

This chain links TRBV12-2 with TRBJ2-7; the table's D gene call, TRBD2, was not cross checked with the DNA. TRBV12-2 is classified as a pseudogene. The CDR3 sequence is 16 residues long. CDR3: CASRLHGRSGLYEQYF. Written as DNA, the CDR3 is TGTGCAAGTCGTCTTCACGGAAGGAGCGGACTGTACGAGCAGTACTTC.

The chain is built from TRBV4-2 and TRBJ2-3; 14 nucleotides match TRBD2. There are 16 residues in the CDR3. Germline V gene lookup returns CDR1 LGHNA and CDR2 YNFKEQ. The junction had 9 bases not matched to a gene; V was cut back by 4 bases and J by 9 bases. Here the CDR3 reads CASSPSDGLAGGTQYF. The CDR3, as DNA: TGTGCCAGCAGCCCTTCAGACGGACTAGCGGGAGGAACGCAGTATTTT.

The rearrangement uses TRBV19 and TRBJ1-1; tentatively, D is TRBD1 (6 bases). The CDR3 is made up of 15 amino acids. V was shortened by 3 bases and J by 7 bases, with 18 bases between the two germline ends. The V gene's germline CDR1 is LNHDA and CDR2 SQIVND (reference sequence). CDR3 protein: CASSMMSVGQNEAFF. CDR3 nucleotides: TGTGCCAGTAGTATGATGTCTGTCGGACAGAATGAAGCTTTCTTT. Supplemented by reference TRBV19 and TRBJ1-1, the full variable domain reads DGGITQSPKYLFRKEGQNVTLSCEQNLNHDAMYWYRQDPGQGLRLIYYSQIVNDFQKGDIAEGYSVSREKKESFPLTVTSAQKNPTAFYLCASSMMSVGQNEAFFGQGTRLTVV.

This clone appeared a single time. CDR3 in amino acids: CASRGANNYGYTF. As DNA, the CDR3 is TGTGCCAGCAGGGGGGCGAATAACTATGGCTACACCTTC. The chain has TRBV6-5 and TRBJ1-2; D perhaps matches TRBD1 (6 bases). Trimming took 6 bases from V and 1 from J, leaving 9 bases between them. This CDR3 comprises 13 residues. Looked up from germline, CDR1 is MNHEY and CDR2 is SVGAGI.

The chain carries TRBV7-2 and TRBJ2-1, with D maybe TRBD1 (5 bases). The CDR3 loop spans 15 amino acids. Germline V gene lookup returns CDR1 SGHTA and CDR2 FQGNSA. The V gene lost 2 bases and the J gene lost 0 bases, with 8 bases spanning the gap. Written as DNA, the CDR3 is TGTGCCAGCAGCTTATACAGGAGCTCCTACAATGAGCAGTTCTTC. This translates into CASSLYRSSYNEQFF.

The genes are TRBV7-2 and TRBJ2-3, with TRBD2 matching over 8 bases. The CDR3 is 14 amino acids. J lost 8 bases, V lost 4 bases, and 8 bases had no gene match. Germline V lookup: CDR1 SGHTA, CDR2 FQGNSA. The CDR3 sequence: CASSSLRGAGTQYF. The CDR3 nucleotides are TGTGCCAGCAGCTCCCTGCGGGGGGCGGGTACGCAGTATTTT.

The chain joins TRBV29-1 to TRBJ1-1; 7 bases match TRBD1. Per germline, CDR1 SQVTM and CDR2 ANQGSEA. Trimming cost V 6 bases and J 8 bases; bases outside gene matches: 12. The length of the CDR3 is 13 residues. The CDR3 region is CSVRRGPTQEAFF. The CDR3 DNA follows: TGCAGCGTACGAAGGGGGCCCACACAGGAAGCTTTCTTT.

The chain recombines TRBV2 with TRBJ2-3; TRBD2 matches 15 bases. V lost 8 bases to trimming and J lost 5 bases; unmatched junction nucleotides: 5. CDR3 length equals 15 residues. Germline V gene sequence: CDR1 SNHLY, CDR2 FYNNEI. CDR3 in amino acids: CASWGLAGGQDTQYF. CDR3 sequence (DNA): TGTGCCAGCTGGGGACTAGCGGGAGGTCAAGATACGCAGTATTTT.